Detailed here is one T cell receptor (beta chain). Antigen: not known. This CDR3 contains 15 residues. Trimming removed 2 bases from V and 5 bases from J, with 14 bases in between. The germline gives CDR1 SGHRS, CDR2 YFSETQ. This sample is drawn from a study of post-analysis software for immune sequencing data. Findings of the study overall: With F measure, samples from one preparation batch clustered together strongly. About five TRBV segments, including TRBV5-6, TRBV5-1 and TRBV20-1, were more frequent in patients than controls.

Every TCR beta cDNA library bore unique molecular identifiers. Using its own MiXCR run on the PCR reads, TCRdb lists one record per CDR3 protein. There are about 820,000 distinct CDR3 sequences in the sample; about 50% occur only once, and 4.6% lies in the top ten. V is TRBV5-1 and J is TRBJ2-1; tentatively, D is TRBD2 (6 bases). The specimen sequenced was blood. This clonotype was sampled from a girl aged 5 to 17 with multiple sclerosis. The CDR3 DNA reads TGCGCCAGCAGCTTTGGTGGGGCGGGGCACAATGAGCAGTTCTTC. Translating it yields CASSFGGAGHNEQFF.